A selection of T cell receptor beta chains follows, all from one sample in a study of T-cell reconstitution after alpha-beta-depleted transplantation in children. TCRdb fed the PCR reads into MiXCR, producing one record per CDR3 protein. The repertoire holds over 400,000 distinct CDR3 sequences, with under 15% as singletons. The sequences come from PBMCs from the stem cell graft donor, collected from the stem cell graft. Receptors originate from a human donor who donated a stem cell graft to a child with combined immunodeficiency. Both conserved end residues are part of each CDR3. D genes are given only for firm matches. Only some rows state a clone size, as once, few, many or a class for expanded clones.

TRBV20-1	many	TRBJ1-4	-	CSAQRARFEKLFF	TGCAGTGCCCAGAGGGCCAGGTTTGAAAAACTGTTTTTT
TRBV28	-	TRBJ2-7	-	CASSKPGHSYEQYF	TGTGCCAGCAGTAAACCGGGACACAGCTACGAGCAGTACTTC
TRBV6-2/TRBV6-3	-	TRBJ2-3	-	CASRGFVAGARDTQYF	TGTGCCAGCAGGGGTTTCGTGGCGGGGGCCAGAGATACGCAGTATTTT
TRBV13	many	TRBJ2-1	TRBD2	CASSAPITAGGEQFF	TGTGCCAGCAGCGCGCCGATCACAGCGGGAGGGGAGCAGTTCTTC
TRBV24-1	-	TRBJ2-7	TRBD1	CATSDSGTALYEQYF	TGTGCCACCAGTGACTCCGGGACAGCTCTCTACGAGCAGTACTTC
TRBV12-3/TRBV12-4	many	TRBJ2-2	-	CASTQPNTGELFF	TGTGCCAGCACCCAACCGAACACCGGGGAGCTGTTTTTT
TRBV5-4	-	TRBJ2-7	TRBD2	CASSLESVYGTSGVTYEQYF	TGTGCCAGCAGCTTGGAATCCGTCTACGGGACTAGCGGGGTTACCTACGAGCAGTACTTC
TRBV12-3/TRBV12-4	few	TRBJ2-3	TRBD1	CASNRRQGAKDTQYF	TGTGCCAGCAACCGAAGACAGGGGGCAAAAGATACGCAGTATTTT
TRBV3-1	-	TRBJ1-5	-	CASSQVPVTYSNQPQHF	TGTGCCAGCAGCCAAGTCCCTGTCACGTATAGCAATCAGCCCCAGCATTTT
TRBV9	many	TRBJ2-2	TRBD1	CASSARGGTAKFTGELFF	TGTGCCAGCAGCGCCCGTGGTGGGACAGCCAAGTTCACCGGGGAGCTGTTTTTT
TRBV12-3/TRBV12-4	-	TRBJ2-7	-	CASSLTLSYEQYF	TGTGCCAGCAGTTTAACGCTGAGCTACGAGCAGTACTTC
TRBV6-5	-	TRBJ2-7	-	CASSYSVGGGAYEQYF	TGTGCCAGCAGTTACTCGGTCGGAGGGGGAGCCTACGAGCAGTACTTC
TRBV30	few	TRBJ2-2	-	CAWSVLSTGELFF	TGTGCCTGGAGTGTACTGAGCACCGGGGAGCTGTTTTTT
TRBV3-1	-	TRBJ2-4	-	CASSQETGAKNIQYF	TGTGCCAGCAGCCAAGAAACCGGAGCCAAAAACATTCAGTACTTC
TRBV29-1	-	TRBJ2-1	TRBD1	CSVEGQGYEQFF	TGCAGCGTTGAGGGACAGGGGTATGAGCAGTTCTTC
TRBV4-3	once	TRBJ2-2	-	CASSHPFGSDAGELFF	TGCGCCAGCAGCCACCCCTTTGGGAGTGATGCCGGGGAGCTGTTTTTT
TRBV9	many	TRBJ2-1	-	CASSVTLQWGSNEQFF	TGTGCCAGCAGCGTAACCCTACAGTGGGGGAGCAATGAGCAGTTCTTC
TRBV12-3/TRBV12-4	few	TRBJ2-1	-	CASSLGGKGASYPYNEQFF	TGTGCCAGCAGTTTAGGTGGCAAAGGGGCATCATACCCTTACAATGAGCAGTTCTTC
TRBV6-2/TRBV6-3	few	TRBJ2-2	TRBD2	CASSSLAGAVRFF	TGTGCCAGCAGTTCATTAGCGGGGGCGGTCCGTTTTTTT
TRBV7-9	many	TRBJ2-1	TRBD2	CASSFLAGNEQFF	TGTGCCAGCAGTTTTCTAGCGGGCAATGAGCAGTTCTTC
TRBV21-1	-	TRBJ2-4	-	CASSFPGIEQNIQYF	TGTGCCAGCAGCTTCCCCGGGATAGAGCAAAACATTCAGTACTTC
TRBV30	-	TRBJ2-5	-	CAWSTGREETQYF	TGTGCCTGGAGCACCGGACGGGAAGAGACCCAGTACTTC
TRBV28	-	TRBJ1-5	-	CASSSRSRAQHF	TGTGCCAGCAGCTCCCGGTCCAGGGCCCAGCATTTT
TRBV9	-	TRBJ2-7	-	CASSVSPLRGYEQYF	TGTGCCAGCAGCGTAAGTCCCCTCCGGGGCTACGAGCAGTACTTC
TRBV25-1	-	TRBJ2-5	-	CASSDDIGQETQYF	TGTGCCAGCAGTGACGACATCGGCCAAGAGACCCAGTACTTC
TRBV5-5	few	TRBJ1-5	-	CASSLGDRPQPQHF	TGTGCCAGCAGCTTGGGCGACCGACCTCAGCCCCAGCATTTT
TRBV24-1	-	TRBJ1-5	-	CATSDRDSNQPQHF	TGTGCCACCAGTGACAGAGATAGCAATCAGCCCCAGCATTTT
TRBV7-3	few	TRBJ2-3	-	CASSLHPPPADTQYF	TGTGCCAGCAGCTTACATCCTCCCCCCGCAGATACGCAGTATTTT
TRBV4-3	-	TRBJ1-4	-	CASSQVIATEGEKLFF	TGCGCCAGCAGCCAAGTAATCGCCACCGAGGGAGAAAAACTGTTTTTT
TRBV6-2/TRBV6-3	many	TRBJ1-2	-	CASFNYGYTF	TGTGCCAGCTTCAACTATGGCTACACCTTC
TRBV29-1	-	TRBJ2-3	-	CSVGVGTDTQYF	TGCAGCGTTGGGGTTGGAACAGATACGCAGTATTTT
TRBV6-5	-	TRBJ2-1	TRBD2	CASSYSNSGSSYNEQFF	TGTGCCAGCAGTTACTCGAATAGCGGGAGCTCCTACAATGAGCAGTTCTTC
TRBV7-2	many	TRBJ2-7	-	CASSPNDYEQYF	TGTGCCAGCAGCCCCAACGACTACGAGCAGTACTTC
TRBV7-6	many	TRBJ2-2	-	CASSNRLNTGELFF	TGTGCCAGCAGCAATAGACTAAACACCGGGGAGCTGTTTTTT
TRBV7-9	-	TRBJ2-3	TRBD1	CASSLGDRGQGDTQYF	TGTGCCAGCAGCTTAGGTGACAGGGGCCAAGGAGATACGCAGTATTTT
TRBV5-1	-	TRBJ1-1	TRBD1	CASSLWGQRNTEAFF	TGCGCCAGCAGCTTGTGGGGACAGAGGAACACTGAAGCTTTCTTT
TRBV12-3/TRBV12-4	few	TRBJ2-3	-	CASNPSSEATDTQYF	TGTGCCAGCAACCCGTCTAGCGAGGCCACAGATACGCAGTATTTT
TRBV20-1	-	TRBJ2-5	TRBD1	CSANRDSEETQYF	TGCAGTGCTAACCGGGACAGCGAAGAGACCCAGTACTTC
TRBV20-1	few	TRBJ2-1	TRBD2	CSASMALSGRANEQFF	TGCAGTGCTAGTATGGCGCTTAGCGGGAGAGCAAATGAGCAGTTCTTC
TRBV24-1	-	TRBJ2-1	-	CATGKMNDNEQFF	TGTGCCACCGGTAAAATGAATGACAATGAGCAGTTCTTC
TRBV24-1	few	TRBJ1-2	-	CATSDHQGLGYTF	TGTGCCACCAGTGATCACCAGGGGCTTGGCTACACCTTC
TRBV7-9	many	TRBJ2-4	TRBD2	CASSLGGGVENIQYF	TGTGCCAGCAGCTTAGGCGGGGGGGTCGAAAACATTCAGTACTTC